The rows below give T cell receptor beta chains drawn from one sample of a study of cytomegalovirus exposure and HLA in healthy donors. Sequencing used immunoSEQ multiplex PCR; TCRdb keeps in-frame clones, though not all of them. The table records 35,000 to 55,000 clones, roughly 80% of them present only once. The sequenced material came from PBMCs. The receptor set was obtained from a man aged 25-45 years in good health and CMV-seronegative. The CDR3 runs from the conserved cysteine through the conserved F or W. Each record gives: D gene, clone size, V gene, J gene, CDR3 DNA, CDR3 protein. The D gene is left open where the match is weak. Not all rows give a size; the values are once, few, many and, for expanded clones, a class.

>-|-|TRBV29-1|TRBJ2-5
TGCAGCGTTGCCCCGACAGCCACGAAAGAGACCCAGTACTTC
CSVAPTATKETQYF
>TRBD2|few|TRBV7-6|TRBJ2-1
TGTGCCAGCAGCTCTCTAGCGGGAGGGCCGAATGAGCAGTTCTTC
CASSSLAGGPNEQFF
>-|-|TRBV29-1|TRBJ1-2
TGCAGCGTTGACGGGGGAACCTATGGCTACACCTTC
CSVDGGTYGYTF
>TRBD2|-|TRBV9|TRBJ2-7
TGTGCCAGCAGCGTAGAAATGACATCTAGCGGGAGACCCTACGAGCAGTACTTC
CASSVEMTSSGRPYEQYF
>TRBD1|-|TRBV27|TRBJ2-1
TGTGCCAGCAGTTTATATAAAACACAGGGGAATGAGCAGTTCTTC
CASSLYKTQGNEQFF
>TRBD2|-|TRBV5-4|TRBJ2-1
TGTGCCAGCAGCAAAGGGACTAGCGGGAGCGCCTCCTACAATGAGCAGTTCTTC
CASSKGTSGSASYNEQFF
>TRBD2|-|TRBV15|TRBJ2-1
TGTGCCACCAGCAGAGACGGCGGACTAGCGGGAGTCTCTTACAATGAGCAGTTCTTC
CATSRDGGLAGVSYNEQFF
>-|-|TRBV4-1|TRBJ2-5
TGCGCCAGCAGCCAAGCAGGGGTCAGGGAGCAGTACTTC
CASSQAGVREQYF
>TRBD1|-|TRBV5-1|TRBJ1-2
TGCGCCAGCAGCTGGACAGGGGAGGAGAATGGCTACACCTTC
CASSWTGEENGYTF
>TRBD1|-|TRBV2|TRBJ2-5
TGTGCCAGCTGTGGACAGGGACAAGAGACCCAGTACTTC
CASCGQGQETQYF
>TRBD1|-|TRBV7-6|TRBJ1-2
TGTGCCAGCAGTCGAGGTGGTACAGGGGGGAACTATGGCTACACCTTC
CASSRGGTGGNYGYTF
>TRBD2|few|TRBV30|TRBJ2-5
TGTGCCTGGAGTGTACAAGCGGGAGCGGGGACCCAGTACTTC
CAWSVQAGAGTQYF
>TRBD2|-|TRBV11-2|TRBJ2-2
TGTGCCAGCCGACTAGCGGGAGAAGGGTCCGGGGAGCTGTTTTTT
CASRLAGEGSGELFF
>TRBD1|-|TRBV19|TRBJ2-7
TGTGCCAGTAGCCGGGACAGGGGGGACGAGCAGTACTTC
CASSRDRGDEQYF
>TRBD2|-|TRBV6-4|TRBJ2-5
TGTGCCAGCAGTGACTCAACTAGCGGGAGTGAGACCCAGTACTTC
CASSDSTSGSETQYF
>TRBD2|-|TRBV6-1|TRBJ2-1
TGTGCCAGCAGTGAGGAATTCTTAGCGGGAGGGCCCTGGGGTGAGCAGTTCTTC
CASSEEFLAGGPWGEQFF
>TRBD2|-|TRBV15|TRBJ2-7
TGTGCCACCAGCCAGGGACTAGCGGGAGGCTACGAGCAGTACTTC
CATSQGLAGGYEQYF
>TRBD1|-|TRBV29-1|TRBJ1-6
TGCAGCGCCAGGGACAGTAGCTCCTATAATTCACCCCTCCACTTT
CSARDSSSYNSPLHF